Listed here are 15 T cell receptor beta chains from one sample, sequenced in a study of Ad26.COV2.S vaccination and SARS-CoV-2 variants. Treatment of the sample: roughly 18 received Ad26.COV2.S at low or high dose, single or two shots; about 5 received placebo; per-sample allocation not given. Each sample was drawn 63 days after the first injection (of vaccine or placebo). Repertoires were generated with immunoSEQ multiplex PCR, while TCRdb's copy carries only in-frame clones and drops some. The table includes 510,000 or so clones, roughly 85% detected once. Sequences were derived from peripheral blood, sampled in a trial of Ad26.COV2.S vaccine versus placebo. All receptors come from a person aged 18-60 years who received the Ad26.COV2.S COVID-19 vaccine or a placebo.

The rearrangement links TRBV28 to TRBJ2-7; 8 nucleotides agree with TRBD1. V was clipped by 6 bases and J by 6 bases; unmatched bases: 4. There are 12 residues in the CDR3. The germline gives CDR1 MDHEN, CDR2 SYDVKM. The CDR3 bases are TGTGCCAGCAGACAAGGGACAGGCGAGCAGTACTTC. Protein product: CASRQGTGEQYF.

The chain has TRBV4-3 and TRBJ2-3; unclear D gene. Germline-derived CDR1 and CDR2 are LGHNA and YSLEER. V shed 2 bases and J shed 4 bases, with 16 bases lying between them. This CDR3 region has 16 residues. The CDR3 region has the DNA TGCGCCAGCAGCCAACTTGCCAGTTTGATTTCAGATACGCAGTATTTT. Translating gives CASSQLASLISDTQYF.

The chain carries TRBV19 and TRBJ1-3; weak D call: TRBD1 (6 bases). This CDR3 is built from 14 residues. The V end was cut by 7 bases, the J end by 0 bases, with 10 bases between. CDR1 is LNHDA and CDR2 is SQIVND in the germline V gene (reference sequence). The DNA of the CDR3 is TGTGCCAGTATGGACAGCTACTCTGGAAACACCATATATTTT. Translating it yields CASMDSYSGNTIYF.

The V and J genes are TRBV9 and TRBJ2-7; no clear D. In germline, CDR1 is SGDLS, CDR2 YYNGEE. V was clipped by 8 bases and J by 7 bases, with 10 bases between them. The CDR3 runs 10 residues. The DNA for the CDR3 is TGTGCCAGTCTCCTGGTGGAGCAGTACTTC. Protein sequence: CASLLVEQYF.

The chain joins TRBV7-2 to TRBJ2-1; TRBD2 agrees at 9 bases. The CDR3 covers 17 residues. V was pared by 3 bases and J by 9 bases, with 15 bases of the junction left unmatched. Germline V gives CDR1 SGHTA, CDR2 FQGNSA. For the CDR3, the DNA is TGTGCCAGCAGCTTTCTGGGCTCGGCGGGAGGGCTTGTTGAGCAGTTCTTC. This encodes CASSFLGSAGGLVEQFF.

The chain combines TRBV7-9 with TRBJ2-7; D perhaps matches TRBD1 (6 bases). CDR1 and CDR2 (germline): SEHNR, FQNEAQ (reference sequence). Trimming stripped 0 bases from V and 6 bases from J, with 18 bases between. This CDR3 comprises 16 residues. CDR3 protein: CASSLAGAGQVVEQYF. CDR3 DNA sequence: TGTGCCAGCAGCTTAGCGGGGGCAGGGCAGGTGGTCGAGCAGTACTTC.

V usage is TRBV25-1 and J usage is TRBJ1-1, with D unclear. Trimming pared 6 bases from V and 0 bases from J, leaving 17 bases between. There are 16 residues in the CDR3. The germline V gene has CDR1 MGHDK and CDR2 SYGVNS. The CDR3: CASRGLNEWLNTEAFF. CDR3 in DNA: TGTGCCAGCAGAGGATTAAATGAGTGGCTGAACACTGAAGCTTTCTTT.

This clone showed up just once. The chain couples TRBV30 to TRBJ1-1, with D possibly being TRBD1 (6 bases). CDR1 and CDR2 from the germline V gene are GTSNPN and SVGIG (reference sequence). The V gene lost 1 base and the J gene lost 0 bases, with 12 bases spanning the gap. The CDR3 runs 15 residues. The CDR3 nucleotides read TGTGCCTGGAGTGCAAGGACAGTGCTGAACACTGAAGCTTTCTTT. Amino acids: CAWSARTVLNTEAFF.

CDR3 DNA: TGTGCCAGCAGCCAAGTAGCCAGGTCGGGAAACATTCAGTACTTC. Translating gives CASSQVARSGNIQYF. The rearrangement uses TRBV3-1 (or the pseudogene TRBV3-2) and TRBJ2-4; D remains ambiguous. The CDR3 totals 15 residues. V shed 1 base and J shed 6 bases, with 13 bases lying between them. Germline V gene data show CDR1 as LGHDT and CDR2 as YNNKEL (reference sequence).

The chain employs TRBV7-3 and TRBJ2-7; 7 positions agree with TRBD2. Looked up from germline, CDR1 is SGHTA and CDR2 is FQGTGA. The CDR3 consists of 14 residues. Trimming took 4 bases from V and 0 from J; bases not matched to a gene: 3. CDR3 residues: CASSSTGGSYEQYF. In nucleotides, the CDR3 is TGTGCCAGCAGCTCCACGGGAGGCTCCTACGAGCAGTACTTC.

CDR3 sequence reads: CASSLDPGNRNEQFF. The CDR3, as DNA: TGTGCCAGCAGCTTAGATCCCGGGAACAGAAATGAGCAGTTCTTC. The gene calls are TRBV11-2 and TRBJ2-1; a weak D match, TRBD2 (5 bases). Trimming removed 0 bases from V and 7 bases from J, with 13 bases in between. Germline V lookup: CDR1 SGHAT, CDR2 FQNNGV. This CDR3 is built from 15 residues.

The chain combines TRBV9 with TRBJ2-1, with D unresolved. The CDR3 totals 14 residues. Germline V gene sequence: CDR1 SGDLS, CDR2 YYNGEE. V shed 0 bases and J shed 9 bases, with 13 bases lying between them. CDR3 protein: CASSVGLAGAEQFF. In nucleotides, the CDR3 is TGTGCCAGCAGCGTAGGATTAGCCGGAGCTGAGCAGTTCTTC.

V is TRBV9 and J is TRBJ1-3; D not certain. V gave up 1 base and J gave up 0 bases, with 8 bases separating them. The germline V gene encodes CDR1 SGDLS and CDR2 YYNGEE. This CDR3 region has 15 residues. CDR3 amino acids: CASSVNGNSGNTIYF. As DNA, the CDR3 is TGTGCCAGCAGCGTAAACGGAAACTCTGGAAACACCATATATTTT.

The table lists this clone with a count of one. The chain links TRBV5-1 to TRBJ2-7; either TRBD1 or TRBD2 may fit D (6 bases each). V was shortened by 5 bases and J by 3 bases, with 18 bases between the two germline ends. CDR1 SGHRS and CDR2 YFSETQ come from the germline V gene. This CDR3 is 15 amino acids long. This CDR3 reads CASSYETGRSYEQYF. CDR3 coding DNA: TGCGCCAGCAGTTACGAAACAGGGAGGAGCTACGAGCAGTACTTC.

The rearrangement uses TRBV11-2 and TRBJ1-2; 7 bases are shared with TRBD1. This CDR3 is built from 11 residues. From germline, CDR1 is SGHAT and CDR2 FQNNGV. V shed 5 bases and J 8 bases; nucleotides not matched to a gene: 2. The DNA of the CDR3 is TGTGCCAGCAGCCCAGGGGGAGGCTACACCTTC. Translated: CASSPGGGYTF.